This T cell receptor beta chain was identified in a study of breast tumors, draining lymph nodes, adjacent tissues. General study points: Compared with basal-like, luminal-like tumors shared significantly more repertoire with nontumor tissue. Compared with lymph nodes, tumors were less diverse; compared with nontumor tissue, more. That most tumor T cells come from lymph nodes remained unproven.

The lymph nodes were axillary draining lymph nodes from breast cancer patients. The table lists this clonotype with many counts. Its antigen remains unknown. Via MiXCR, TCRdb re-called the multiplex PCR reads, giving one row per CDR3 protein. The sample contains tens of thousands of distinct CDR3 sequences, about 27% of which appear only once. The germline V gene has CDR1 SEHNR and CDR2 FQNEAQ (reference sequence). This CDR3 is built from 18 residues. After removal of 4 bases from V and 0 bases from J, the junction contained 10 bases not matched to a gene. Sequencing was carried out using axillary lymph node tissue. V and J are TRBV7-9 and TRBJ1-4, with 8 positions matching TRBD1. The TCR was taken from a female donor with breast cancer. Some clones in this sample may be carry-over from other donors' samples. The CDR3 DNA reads TGTGCCAGCAGCTCAAGACAGGGGCAATATGCAACTAATGAAAAACTGTTTTTT. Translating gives CASSSRQGQYATNEKLFF.